The TCR beta chain under discussion was sequenced for a study of blood T cell repertoires in COVID-19. Repertoires were generated with immunoSEQ multiplex PCR, while TCRdb's copy carries only in-frame clones and drops some. The sample lists 280,000 or so clones, approximately 85% seen once, with almost 9.5% in the top ten. The CDR3 spans 18 residues. Germline CDR1 is ENHRY and CDR2 is SYGVKD. The V segment lost 8 bases and the J segment 7 bases; nucleotides outside the gene matches: 20. This clonotype originated in a man aged 18 to 30 with active or convalescent COVID-19. Sequences were obtained from peripheral blood. The V and J genes are TRBV10-3 and TRBJ1-6, with 7 bases matching TRBD1. The CDR3 DNA reads TGTGCCATCGGGGTCCCTGGAGGGGGCGAGATTAGAAATTCACCCCTCCACTTT. It encodes CAIGVPGGGEIRNSPLHF.